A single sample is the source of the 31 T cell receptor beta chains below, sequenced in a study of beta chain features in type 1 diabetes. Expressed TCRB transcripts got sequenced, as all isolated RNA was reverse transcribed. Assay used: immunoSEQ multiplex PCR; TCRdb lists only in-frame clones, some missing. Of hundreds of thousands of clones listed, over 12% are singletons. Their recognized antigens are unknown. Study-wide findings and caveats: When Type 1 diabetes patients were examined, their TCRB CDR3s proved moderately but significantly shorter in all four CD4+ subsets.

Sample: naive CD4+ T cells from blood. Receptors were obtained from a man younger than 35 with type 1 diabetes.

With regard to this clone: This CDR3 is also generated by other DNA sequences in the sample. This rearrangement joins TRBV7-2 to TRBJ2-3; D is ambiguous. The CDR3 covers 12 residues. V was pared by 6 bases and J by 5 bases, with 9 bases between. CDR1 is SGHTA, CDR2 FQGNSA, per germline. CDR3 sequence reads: CASSLSGDTQYF. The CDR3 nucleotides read TGTGCCAGCAGTCTCAGTGGAGATACGCAGTATTTT.

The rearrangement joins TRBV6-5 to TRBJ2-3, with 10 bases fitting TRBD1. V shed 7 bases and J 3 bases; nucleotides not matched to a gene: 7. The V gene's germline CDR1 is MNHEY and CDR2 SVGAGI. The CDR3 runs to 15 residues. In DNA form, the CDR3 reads TGTGCCAGCACCGACTGGGACAGGGGTACAGATACGCAGTATTTT. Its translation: CASTDWDRGTDTQYF.

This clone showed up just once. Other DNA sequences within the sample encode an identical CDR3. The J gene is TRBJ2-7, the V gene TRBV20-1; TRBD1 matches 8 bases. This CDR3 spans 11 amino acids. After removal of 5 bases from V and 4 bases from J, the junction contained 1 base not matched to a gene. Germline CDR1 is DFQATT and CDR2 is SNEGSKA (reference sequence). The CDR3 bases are TGCAGTGCTGGGACAGGTTACGAGCAGTACTTC. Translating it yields CSAGTGYEQYF.

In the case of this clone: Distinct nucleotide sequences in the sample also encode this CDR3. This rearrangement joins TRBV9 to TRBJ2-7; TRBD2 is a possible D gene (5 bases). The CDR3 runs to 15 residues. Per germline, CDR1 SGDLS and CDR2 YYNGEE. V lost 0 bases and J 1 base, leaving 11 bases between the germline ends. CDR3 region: CASSVGRTGSYEQYF. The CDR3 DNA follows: TGTGCCAGCAGCGTAGGAAGGACTGGATCCTACGAGCAGTACTTC.

The chain's CDR3 is CASSEGLAGTGELFF. CDR3 sequence (DNA): TGTGCCAGCAGCGAGGGACTAGCGGGCACCGGGGAGCTGTTTTTT. V and J are TRBV7-2 and TRBJ2-2; 12 nucleotides align to TRBD2. The ends lost 5 bases at V and 4 bases at J; junction bases unmatched: 2. Looked up from germline, CDR1 is SGHTA and CDR2 is FQGNSA. The CDR3 has 15 residues.

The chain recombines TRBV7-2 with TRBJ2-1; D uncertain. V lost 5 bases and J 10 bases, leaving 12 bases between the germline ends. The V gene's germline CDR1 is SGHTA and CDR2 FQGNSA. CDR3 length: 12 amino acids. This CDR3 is CASSPTLMEQFF. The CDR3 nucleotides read TGTGCCAGCAGCCCAACCTTAATGGAGCAGTTCTTC.

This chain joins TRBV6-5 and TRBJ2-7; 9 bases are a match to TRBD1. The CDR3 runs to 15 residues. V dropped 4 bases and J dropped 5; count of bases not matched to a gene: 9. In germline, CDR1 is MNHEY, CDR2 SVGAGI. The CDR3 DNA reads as TGTGCCAGCAGTTGGACCGGGACAGGGCTAGACGAGCAGTACTTC. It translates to CASSWTGTGLDEQYF.

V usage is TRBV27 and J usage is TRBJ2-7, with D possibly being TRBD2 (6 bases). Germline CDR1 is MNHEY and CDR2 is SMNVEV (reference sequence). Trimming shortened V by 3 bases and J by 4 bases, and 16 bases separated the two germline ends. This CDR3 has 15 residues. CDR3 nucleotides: TGTGCCAGCAGTTTGGCCAGGGCGGGAACGTACGAGCAGTACTTC. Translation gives CASSLARAGTYEQYF.

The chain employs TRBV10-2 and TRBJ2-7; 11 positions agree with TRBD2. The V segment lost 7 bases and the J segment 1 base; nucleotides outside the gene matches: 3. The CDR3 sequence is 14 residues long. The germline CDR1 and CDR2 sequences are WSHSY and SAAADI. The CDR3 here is CASNLAGGSYEQYF. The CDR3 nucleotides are TGCGCCAGCAACTTAGCGGGAGGGTCCTACGAGCAGTACTTC.

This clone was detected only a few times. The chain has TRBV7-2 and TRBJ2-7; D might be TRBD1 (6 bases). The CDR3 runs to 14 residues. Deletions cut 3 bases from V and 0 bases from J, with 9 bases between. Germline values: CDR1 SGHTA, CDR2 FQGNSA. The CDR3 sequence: CASSFDRFSYEQYF. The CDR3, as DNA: TGTGCCAGCAGCTTTGACAGGTTCTCCTACGAGCAGTACTTC.

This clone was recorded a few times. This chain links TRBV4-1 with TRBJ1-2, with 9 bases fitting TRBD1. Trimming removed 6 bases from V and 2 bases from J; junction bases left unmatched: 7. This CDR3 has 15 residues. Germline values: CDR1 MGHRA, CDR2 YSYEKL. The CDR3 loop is CASRYTGGRNYGYTF. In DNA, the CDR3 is TGCGCCAGCAGATATACAGGGGGCCGGAACTATGGCTACACCTTC.

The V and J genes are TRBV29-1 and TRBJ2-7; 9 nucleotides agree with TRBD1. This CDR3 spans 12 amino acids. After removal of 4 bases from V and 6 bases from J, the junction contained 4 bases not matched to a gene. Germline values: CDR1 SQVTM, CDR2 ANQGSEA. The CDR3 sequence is CSVAGQGLEQYF. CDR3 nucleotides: TGCAGCGTTGCGGGACAGGGACTCGAGCAGTACTTC.

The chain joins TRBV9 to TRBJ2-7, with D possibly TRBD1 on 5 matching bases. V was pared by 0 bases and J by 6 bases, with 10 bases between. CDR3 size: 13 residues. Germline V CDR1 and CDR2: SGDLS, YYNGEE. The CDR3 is CASSVVYDSEQYF. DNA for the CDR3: TGTGCCAGCAGCGTAGTCTATGACAGCGAGCAGTACTTC.

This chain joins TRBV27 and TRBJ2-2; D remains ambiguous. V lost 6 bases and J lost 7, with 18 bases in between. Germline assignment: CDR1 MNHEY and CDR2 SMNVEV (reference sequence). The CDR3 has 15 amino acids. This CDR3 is CASSHPAALGGELFF. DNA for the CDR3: TGTGCCAGCAGCCACCCGGCGGCCCTAGGCGGGGAGCTGTTTTTT.

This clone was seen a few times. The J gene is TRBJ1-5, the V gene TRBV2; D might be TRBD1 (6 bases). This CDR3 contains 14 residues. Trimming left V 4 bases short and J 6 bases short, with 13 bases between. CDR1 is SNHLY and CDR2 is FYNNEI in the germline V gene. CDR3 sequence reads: CASSGHRDGQPQHF. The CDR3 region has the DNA TGTGCCAGCAGTGGGCACAGGGACGGTCAGCCCCAGCATTTT.

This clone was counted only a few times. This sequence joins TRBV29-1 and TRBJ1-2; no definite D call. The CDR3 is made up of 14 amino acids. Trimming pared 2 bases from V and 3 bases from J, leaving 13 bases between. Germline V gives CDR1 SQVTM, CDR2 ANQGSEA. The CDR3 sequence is CSVESEGQYYGYTF. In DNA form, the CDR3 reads TGCAGCGTTGAATCAGAGGGCCAATACTATGGCTACACCTTC.

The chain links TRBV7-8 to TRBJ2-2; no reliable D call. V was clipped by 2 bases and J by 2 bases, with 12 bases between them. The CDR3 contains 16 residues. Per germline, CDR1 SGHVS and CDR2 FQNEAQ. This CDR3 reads CASSLTRPGNTGELFF. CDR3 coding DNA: TGTGCCAGCAGCTTAACACGGCCAGGCAACACCGGGGAGCTGTTTTTT.

Written as DNA, the CDR3 is TGTGCCATCAGTGACGGGGGTGAAGGCAATCAGCCCCAGCATTTT. This encodes CAISDGGEGNQPQHF. This chain connects TRBV10-3 to TRBJ1-5, with a tentative D call TRBD1 (5 bases). This CDR3 has 15 residues. Per germline, CDR1 ENHRY and CDR2 SYGVKD. V was clipped by 3 bases and J by 2 bases, with 11 bases between them.

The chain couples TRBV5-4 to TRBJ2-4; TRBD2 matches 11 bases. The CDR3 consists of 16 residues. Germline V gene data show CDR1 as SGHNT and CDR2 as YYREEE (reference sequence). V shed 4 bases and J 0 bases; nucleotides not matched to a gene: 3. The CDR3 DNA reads TGTGCCAGCAGCCCGGGGACTAGCGGAGCCAAAAACATTCAGTACTTC. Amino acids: CASSPGTSGAKNIQYF.

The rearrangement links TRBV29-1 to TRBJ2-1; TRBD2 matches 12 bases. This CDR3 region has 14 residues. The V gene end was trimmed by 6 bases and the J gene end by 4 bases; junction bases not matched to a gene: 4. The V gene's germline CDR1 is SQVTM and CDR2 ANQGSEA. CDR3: CSVGTSGRYNEQFF. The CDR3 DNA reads TGCAGCGTCGGGACTAGCGGGCGGTACAATGAGCAGTTCTTC.

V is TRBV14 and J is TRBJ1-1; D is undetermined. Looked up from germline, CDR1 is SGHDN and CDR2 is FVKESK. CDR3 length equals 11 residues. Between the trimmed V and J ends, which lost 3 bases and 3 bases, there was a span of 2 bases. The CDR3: CASSQYTEAFF. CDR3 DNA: TGTGCCAGCAGCCAGTACACTGAAGCTTTCTTT.

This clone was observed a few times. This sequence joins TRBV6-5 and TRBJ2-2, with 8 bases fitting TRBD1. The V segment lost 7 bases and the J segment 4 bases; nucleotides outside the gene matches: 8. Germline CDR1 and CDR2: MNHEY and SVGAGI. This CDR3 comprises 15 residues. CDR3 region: CASTRTGRSTGELFF. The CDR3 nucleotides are TGTGCCAGCACCCGGACAGGGCGCAGCACCGGGGAGCTGTTTTTT.

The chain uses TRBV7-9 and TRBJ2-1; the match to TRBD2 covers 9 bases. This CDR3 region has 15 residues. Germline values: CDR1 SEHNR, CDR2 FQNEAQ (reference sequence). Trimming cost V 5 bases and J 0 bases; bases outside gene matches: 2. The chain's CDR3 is CASSGGRGSYNEQFF. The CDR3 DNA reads TGTGCCAGCAGCGGCGGGAGGGGCTCCTACAATGAGCAGTTCTTC.

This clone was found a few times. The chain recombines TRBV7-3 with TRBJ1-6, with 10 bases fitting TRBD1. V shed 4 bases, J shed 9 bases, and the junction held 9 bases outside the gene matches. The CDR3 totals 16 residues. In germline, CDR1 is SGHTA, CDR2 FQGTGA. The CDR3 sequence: CASSSPTGGYGSPLHF. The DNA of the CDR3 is TGTGCCAGCAGCTCACCGACAGGGGGCTATGGTTCACCCCTCCACTTT.

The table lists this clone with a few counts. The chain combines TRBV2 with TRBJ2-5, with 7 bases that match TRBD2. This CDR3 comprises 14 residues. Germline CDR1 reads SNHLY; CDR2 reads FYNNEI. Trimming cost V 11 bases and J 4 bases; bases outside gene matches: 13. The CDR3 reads CAGKELLALETQYF. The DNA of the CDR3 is TGTGCCGGCAAAGAGCTACTAGCGCTAGAGACCCAGTACTTC.

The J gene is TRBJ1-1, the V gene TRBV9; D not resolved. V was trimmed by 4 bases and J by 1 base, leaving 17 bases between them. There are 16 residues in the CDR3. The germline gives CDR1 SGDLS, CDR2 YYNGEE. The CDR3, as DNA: TGTGCCAGCAGCTCCCGGACCCTTCTGGGGAACACTGAAGCTTTCTTT. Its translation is CASSSRTLLGNTEAFF.

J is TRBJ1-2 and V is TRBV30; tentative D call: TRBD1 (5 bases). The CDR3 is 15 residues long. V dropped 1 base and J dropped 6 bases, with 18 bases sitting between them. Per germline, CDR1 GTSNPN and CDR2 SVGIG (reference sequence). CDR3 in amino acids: CAWSATPGGTDGYTF. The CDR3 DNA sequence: TGTGCCTGGAGTGCGACACCCGGGGGAACGGATGGCTACACCTTC.

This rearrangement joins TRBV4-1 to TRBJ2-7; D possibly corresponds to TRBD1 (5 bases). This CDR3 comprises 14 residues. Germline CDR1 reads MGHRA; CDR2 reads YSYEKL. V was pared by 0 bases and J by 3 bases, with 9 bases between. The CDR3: CASSQDVGLYEQYF. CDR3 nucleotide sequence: TGCGCCAGCAGCCAAGATGTGGGGCTCTACGAGCAGTACTTC.

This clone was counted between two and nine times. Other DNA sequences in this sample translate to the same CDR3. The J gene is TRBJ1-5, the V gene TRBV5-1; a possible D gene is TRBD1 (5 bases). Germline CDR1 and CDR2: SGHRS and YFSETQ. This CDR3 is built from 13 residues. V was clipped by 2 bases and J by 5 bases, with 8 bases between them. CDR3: CASSFTGDQPQHF. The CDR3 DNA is TGCGCCAGCAGCTTCACGGGGGATCAGCCCCAGCATTTT.

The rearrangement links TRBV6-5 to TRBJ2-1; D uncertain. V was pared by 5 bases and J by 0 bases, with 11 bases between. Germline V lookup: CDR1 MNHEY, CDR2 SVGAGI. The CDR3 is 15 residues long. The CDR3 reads CASSAQLLSYNEQFF. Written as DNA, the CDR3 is TGTGCCAGCAGTGCCCAGCTCCTCTCCTACAATGAGCAGTTCTTC.

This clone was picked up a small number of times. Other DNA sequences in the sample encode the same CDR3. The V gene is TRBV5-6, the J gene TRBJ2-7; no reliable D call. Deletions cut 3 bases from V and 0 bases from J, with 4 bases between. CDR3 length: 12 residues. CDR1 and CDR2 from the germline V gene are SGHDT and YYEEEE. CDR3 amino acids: CASSSRSYEQYF. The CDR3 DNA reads TGTGCCAGCAGCTCTCGCTCCTACGAGCAGTACTTC.